This T cell receptor beta chain was sequenced during a study of blood T cell repertoires in COVID-19. Study summary: In each case, the material was cDNA or gDNA derived from T cells, B-cell-depleted T cells, or PBMCs.

Profiling relied on immunoSEQ multiplex PCR, and the TCRdb table lists in-frame clones only, not all of them. The sample consists of some 200,000 clones, 80% to 90% of them appearing once. The germline V gene encodes CDR1 KGHSH and CDR2 LQKENI. J lost 9 bases, V lost 5 bases, and 8 bases had no gene match. This CDR3 region has 15 residues. V is TRBV18 and J is TRBJ2-1; 12 bases align to TRBD2. The TCR comes from a man at least 80 years old with acute or convalescent COVID-19. The sequenced sample consisted of peripheral blood. The CDR3 DNA reads TGTGCCAGCTCATCCTGGACTAGCGGGAATCTTGAGCAGTTCTTC. This encodes CASSSWTSGNLEQFF.